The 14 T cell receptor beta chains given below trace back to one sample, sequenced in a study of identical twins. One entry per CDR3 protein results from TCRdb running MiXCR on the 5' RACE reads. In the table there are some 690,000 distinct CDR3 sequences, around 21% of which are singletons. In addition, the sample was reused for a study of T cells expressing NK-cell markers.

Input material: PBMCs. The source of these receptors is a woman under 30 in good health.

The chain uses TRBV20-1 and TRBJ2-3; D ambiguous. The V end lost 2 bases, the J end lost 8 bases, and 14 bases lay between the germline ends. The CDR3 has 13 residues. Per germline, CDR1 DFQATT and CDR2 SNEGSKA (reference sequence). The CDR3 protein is CSARFPVLGTQYF. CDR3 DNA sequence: TGCAGTGCTAGATTCCCGGTTCTGGGTACGCAGTATTTT.

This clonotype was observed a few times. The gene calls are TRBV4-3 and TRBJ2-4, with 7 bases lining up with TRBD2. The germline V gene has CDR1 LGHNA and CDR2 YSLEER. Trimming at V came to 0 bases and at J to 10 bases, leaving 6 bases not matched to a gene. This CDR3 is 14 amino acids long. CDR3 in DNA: TGCGCCAGCAGCCAAGATCGCGGGGGTCCTATTCAGTACTTC. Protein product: CASSQDRGGPIQYF.

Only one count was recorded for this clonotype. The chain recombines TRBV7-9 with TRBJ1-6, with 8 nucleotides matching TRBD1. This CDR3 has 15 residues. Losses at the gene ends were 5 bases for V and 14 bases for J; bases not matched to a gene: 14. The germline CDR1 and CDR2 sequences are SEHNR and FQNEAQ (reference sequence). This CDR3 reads CASSLSGQALDTLHF. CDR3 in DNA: TGTGCCAGCAGCCTATCGGGACAGGCACTAGACACCCTCCACTTT.

The CDR3 DNA is TGTGCCAGCAGTGAAAGGACTAGCGGGCGGCTACCTCTGAGCTCCTACAATGAGCAGTTCTTC. Amino acid sequence: CASSERTSGRLPLSSYNEQFF. The chain has TRBV2 and TRBJ2-1; TRBD2 matches 11 bases. Germline V lookup: CDR1 SNHLY, CDR2 FYNNEI. V lost 2 bases and J lost 0; bases outside the gene matches: 15. The CDR3 length is 21 residues. Full variable domain (missing parts from reference TRBV2 and TRBJ2-1): EPEVTQTPSHQVTQMGQEVILRCVPISNHLYFYWYRQILGQKVEFLVSFYNNEISEKSEIFDDQFSVERPDGSNFTLKIRSTKLEDSAMYFCASSERTSGRLPLSSYNEQFFGPGTRLTVL.

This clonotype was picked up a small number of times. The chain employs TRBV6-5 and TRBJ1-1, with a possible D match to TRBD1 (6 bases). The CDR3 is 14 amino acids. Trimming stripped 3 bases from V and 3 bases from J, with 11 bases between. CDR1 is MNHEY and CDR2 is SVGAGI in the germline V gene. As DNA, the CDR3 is TGTGCCAGCAGTTATGGGGGCGGATACACTGAAGCTTTCTTT. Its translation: CASSYGGGYTEAFF.

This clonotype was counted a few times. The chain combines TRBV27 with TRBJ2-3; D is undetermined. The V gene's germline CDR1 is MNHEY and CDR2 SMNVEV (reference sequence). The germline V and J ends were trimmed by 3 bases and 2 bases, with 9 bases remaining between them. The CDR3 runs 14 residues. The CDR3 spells CASSFLGPTDTQYF. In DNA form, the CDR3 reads TGTGCCAGCAGTTTTTTAGGGCCCACAGATACGCAGTATTTT.

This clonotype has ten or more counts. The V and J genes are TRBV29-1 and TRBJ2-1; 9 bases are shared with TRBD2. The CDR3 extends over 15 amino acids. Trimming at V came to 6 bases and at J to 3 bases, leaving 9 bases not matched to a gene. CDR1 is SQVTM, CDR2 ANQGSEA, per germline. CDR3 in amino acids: CSVLSEREVYNEQFF. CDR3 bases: TGCAGCGTCCTTTCGGAGCGGGAGGTCTACAATGAGCAGTTCTTC.

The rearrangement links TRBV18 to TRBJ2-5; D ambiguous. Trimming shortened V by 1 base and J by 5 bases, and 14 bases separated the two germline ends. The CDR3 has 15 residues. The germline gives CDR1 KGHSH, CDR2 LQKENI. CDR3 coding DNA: TGTGCCAGCTCACCACTTTTGCCCGACCTGGAGACCCAGTACTTC. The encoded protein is CASSPLLPDLETQYF. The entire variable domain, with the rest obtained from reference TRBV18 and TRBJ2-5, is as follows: NAGVMQNPRHLVRRRGQEARLRCSPMKGHSHVYWYRQLPEEGLKFMVYLQKENIIDESGMPKERFSAEFPKEGPSILRIQQVVRGDSAAYFCASSPLLPDLETQYFGPGTRLLVL.

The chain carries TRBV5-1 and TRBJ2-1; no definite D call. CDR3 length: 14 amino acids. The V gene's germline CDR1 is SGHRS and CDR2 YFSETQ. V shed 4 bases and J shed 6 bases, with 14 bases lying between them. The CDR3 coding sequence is TGCGCCAGCAGCCCCGTTATGCGCTCCAATGAGCAGTTCTTC. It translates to CASSPVMRSNEQFF.

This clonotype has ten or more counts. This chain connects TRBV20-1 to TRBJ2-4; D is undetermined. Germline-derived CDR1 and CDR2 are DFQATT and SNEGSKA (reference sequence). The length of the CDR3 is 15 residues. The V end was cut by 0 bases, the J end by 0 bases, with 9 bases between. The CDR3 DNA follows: TGCAGTGCTAGAGATCAACGGATAGCCAAAAACATTCAGTACTTC. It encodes CSARDQRIAKNIQYF.

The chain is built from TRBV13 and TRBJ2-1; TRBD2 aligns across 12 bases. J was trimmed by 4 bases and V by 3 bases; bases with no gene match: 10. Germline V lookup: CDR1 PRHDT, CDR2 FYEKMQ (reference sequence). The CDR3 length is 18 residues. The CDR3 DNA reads TGTGCCAGCAGCTTTCTCGGGTGGACTAGCGGGACTTACAATGAGCAGTTCTTC. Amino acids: CASSFLGWTSGTYNEQFF.

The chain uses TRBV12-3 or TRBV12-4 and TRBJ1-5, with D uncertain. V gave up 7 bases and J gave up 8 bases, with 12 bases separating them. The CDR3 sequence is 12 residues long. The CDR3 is CASMASWEPQHF. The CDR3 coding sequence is TGTGCCAGCATGGCGTCTTGGGAGCCCCAGCATTTT.

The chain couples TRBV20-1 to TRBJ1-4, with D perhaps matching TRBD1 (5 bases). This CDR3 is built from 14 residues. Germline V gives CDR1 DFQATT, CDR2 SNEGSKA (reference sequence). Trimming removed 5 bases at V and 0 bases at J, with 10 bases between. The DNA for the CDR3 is TGCAGTGCTTCGACAGAACCAACTAATGAAAAACTGTTTTTT. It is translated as CSASTEPTNEKLFF.

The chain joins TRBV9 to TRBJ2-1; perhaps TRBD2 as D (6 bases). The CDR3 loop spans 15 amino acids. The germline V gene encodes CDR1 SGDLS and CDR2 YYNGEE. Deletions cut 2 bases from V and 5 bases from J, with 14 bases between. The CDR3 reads CASSVSGSSDNEQFF. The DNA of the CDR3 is TGTGCCAGCAGCGTCAGCGGGTCAAGTGACAATGAGCAGTTCTTC.